Listed below are T cell receptor beta chains from one sample, sequenced in a study of Ad26.COV2.S vaccination and SARS-CoV-2 variants. Sequencing was performed with immunoSEQ multiplex PCR; in TCRdb, only in-frame clones are kept and a portion is missing. The sample yields about 480,000 clones, roughly 89% seen once. Sequencing was performed on peripheral blood, taken in a trial of Ad26.COV2.S vaccine versus placebo. The receptor source for this set is a person between 18 and 59 years old who received the Ad26.COV2.S COVID-19 vaccine or a placebo. The CDR3 runs from the conserved cysteine through the conserved F or W. D genes are given only for firm matches.

cdr3_length: 13; j_call: TRBJ2-5; v_call: TRBV7-2; d_call: -; cdr3_nt: TGTGCCAGCAGCTACCCCGGGCCTGAGACCCAGTACTTC; cdr3_aa: CASSYPGPETQYF
cdr3_length: 13; j_call: TRBJ2-7; v_call: TRBV19; d_call: -; cdr3_nt: TGTGCCAGTAGTCACGGGGACCAATACGAGCAGTACTTC; cdr3_aa: CASSHGDQYEQYF
cdr3_length: 11; j_call: TRBJ1-1; v_call: TRBV5-5; d_call: -; cdr3_nt: TGTGCCAGCATGAAGCGTCTCGAAGCTTTCTTT; cdr3_aa: CASMKRLEAFF
cdr3_length: 16; j_call: TRBJ2-3; v_call: TRBV7-8; d_call: TRBD2; cdr3_nt: TGTGCCAGCAGCTTCAGGACTAGCGGGAGTTCGGATACGCAGTATTTT; cdr3_aa: CASSFRTSGSSDTQYF
cdr3_length: 14; j_call: TRBJ2-6; v_call: TRBV10-3; d_call: TRBD1; cdr3_nt: TGTGCCATCACCGGACAGGGCCCGGCCAACGTCCTGACTTTC; cdr3_aa: CAITGQGPANVLTF
cdr3_length: 14; j_call: TRBJ1-1; v_call: TRBV9; d_call: TRBD1; cdr3_nt: TGTGCCAGCAGCGAGTGGACAGGGGACACTGAAGCTTTCTTT; cdr3_aa: CASSEWTGDTEAFF
cdr3_length: 12; j_call: TRBJ2-2; v_call: TRBV24-1; d_call: -; cdr3_nt: TGTGCCACCATAGGAGCCACCGGGGAGCTGTTTTTT; cdr3_aa: CATIGATGELFF
cdr3_length: 13; j_call: TRBJ1-1; v_call: TRBV7-2; d_call: TRBD1; cdr3_nt: TGTGCCAGCAGCTTAGACAGGGGAGCTGAAGCTTTCTTT; cdr3_aa: CASSLDRGAEAFF
cdr3_length: 15; j_call: TRBJ1-2; v_call: TRBV7-9; d_call: -; cdr3_nt: TGTGCCAGCAGCGAAGTGTTGAGTTTTAACTATGGCTACACCTTC; cdr3_aa: CASSEVLSFNYGYTF
cdr3_length: 16; j_call: TRBJ1-1; v_call: TRBV5-1; d_call: TRBD1; cdr3_nt: TGCGCCAGCAGCCTGGGACAGGCGGCGGTGGGCACTGAAGCTTTCTTT; cdr3_aa: CASSLGQAAVGTEAFF
cdr3_length: 12; j_call: TRBJ2-1; v_call: TRBV14; d_call: -; cdr3_nt: TGTGCCAGCAGCCAAGATGAGAGAGAGCAGTTCTTC; cdr3_aa: CASSQDEREQFF
cdr3_length: 11; j_call: TRBJ1-5; v_call: TRBV20-1; d_call: -; cdr3_nt: TGCAGTGCTAGAGAAATGGGGCCCCAGCATTTT; cdr3_aa: CSAREMGPQHF
cdr3_length: 14; j_call: TRBJ1-5; v_call: TRBV28; d_call: TRBD1; cdr3_nt: TGTGCCAGCAGTCCAACGGACAGGAATCAGCCCCAGCATTTT; cdr3_aa: CASSPTDRNQPQHF
cdr3_length: 12; j_call: TRBJ1-5; v_call: TRBV10-3; d_call: -; cdr3_nt: TGTGCCATCAGTGATTTTAATCAGCCCCAGCATTTT; cdr3_aa: CAISDFNQPQHF
cdr3_length: 16; j_call: TRBJ1-6; v_call: TRBV5-4; d_call: -; cdr3_nt: TGTGCCAGCAGCTTAGGATTAGGGGCGCAGAATTCACCCCTCCACTTT; cdr3_aa: CASSLGLGAQNSPLHF
cdr3_length: 15; j_call: TRBJ1-2; v_call: TRBV6-2/TRBV6-3; d_call: -; cdr3_nt: TGTGCCAGCAGTTCACCGGGCCCCATTAACTATGGCTACACCTTC; cdr3_aa: CASSSPGPINYGYTF
cdr3_length: 14; j_call: TRBJ1-1; v_call: TRBV6-6; d_call: TRBD1; cdr3_nt: TGTGCCAGCAGCGCAACAGGGGCGCCTAATGAAGCTTTCTTT; cdr3_aa: CASSATGAPNEAFF
cdr3_length: 15; j_call: TRBJ2-3; v_call: TRBV18; d_call: TRBD1; cdr3_nt: TGTGCCAGCTCACCAAACCCGACAGGGACAGATACGCAGTATTTT; cdr3_aa: CASSPNPTGTDTQYF